These 32 T cell receptor beta chains share one sample of origin, sequenced in a study of blood T cell repertoires in COVID-19. Repertoires were generated with immunoSEQ multiplex PCR, while TCRdb's copy carries only in-frame clones and drops some. The data show some 300,000 clones, approximately 90% seen once. Material for sequencing was peripheral blood. All receptors come from a woman aged 45-65 years with COVID-19, enrolled during active disease.

The chain couples TRBV30 to TRBJ1-1; D remains unclear. With 3 bases removed from V and 3 bases from J, the gap between germline ends came to 11 bases. The CDR3 has 13 residues. CDR1 is GTSNPN and CDR2 is SVGIG in the germline V gene (reference sequence). CDR3 in DNA: TGTGCCTGGAGACGGGAGAGTTACACTGAAGCTTTCTTT. Its protein is CAWRRESYTEAFF.

V and J are TRBV29-1 and TRBJ2-7; TRBD1 agrees at 8 bases. The CDR3 covers 12 residues. The junction had 3 bases not matched to a gene; V was cut back by 6 bases and J by 2 bases. CDR1 is SQVTM and CDR2 is ANQGSEA in the germline V gene. CDR3 residues: CSVLGQAYEQYF. CDR3 nucleotides: TGCAGCGTCTTGGGACAGGCCTACGAGCAGTACTTC.

This sequence joins TRBV4-2 and TRBJ1-3, with TRBD1 as a possible D gene (5 bases). Germline V gene lookup returns CDR1 LGHNA and CDR2 YNFKEQ. CDR3 length equals 17 residues. V shed 2 bases and J shed 1 base, with 15 bases lying between them. The CDR3 sequence is CASSQMASGGSGNTIYF. Here the CDR3 DNA reads TGTGCCAGCAGCCAAATGGCCTCGGGGGGTTCTGGAAACACCATATATTTT.

The chain joins TRBV30 to TRBJ2-3; 7 nucleotides line up with TRBD2. V was pared by 2 bases and J by 5 bases, with 7 bases of the junction left unmatched. CDR1 is GTSNPN and CDR2 is SVGIG in the germline V gene (reference sequence). The CDR3 runs to 14 residues. The DNA for the CDR3 is TGTGCCTGGAGTCCCCCGGCGGGAGTAGATACGCAGTATTTT. It translates to CAWSPPAGVDTQYF. The full variable domain, rest sourced from reference TRBV30 and TRBJ2-3, is SQTIHQWPATLVQPVGSPLSLECTVEGTSNPNLYWYRQAAGRGLQLLFYSVGIGQISSEVPQNLSASRPQDRQFILSSKKLLLSDSGFYLCAWSPPAGVDTQYFGPGTRLTVL.

The chain carries TRBV5-1 and TRBJ2-5, with D possibly matching TRBD1 (5 bases). CDR1 is SGHRS and CDR2 is YFSETQ in the germline V gene. The CDR3 is 13 amino acids. V lost 2 bases, J lost 7 bases, and 12 bases lay in between. The CDR3 sequence: CASSFVGAGTQYF. CDR3 nucleotide sequence: TGCGCCAGCAGCTTTGTAGGGGCAGGGACCCAGTACTTC. Together with reference TRBV5-1 and TRBJ2-5, the CDR3 gives the full variable domain: KAGVTQTPRYLIKTRGQQVTLSCSPISGHRSVSWYQQTPGQGLQFLFEYFSETQRNKGNFPGRFSGRQFSNSRSEMNVSTLELGDSALYLCASSFVGAGTQYFGPGTRLLVL.

The DNA of the CDR3 is TGTGCCAGCAGTAAATTCAGGACTACTGAATATGGCTACACCTTC. This codes for CASSKFRTTEYGYTF. The chain joins TRBV9 to TRBJ1-2, with unresolved D. There are 15 residues in the CDR3. In germline, CDR1 is SGDLS, CDR2 YYNGEE. V lost 5 bases and J 5 bases, leaving 19 bases between the germline ends.

For the CDR3, the DNA is TGTGCCAGCAGAAGACAGCCTGAAGCTTTCTTT. Translated: CASRRQPEAFF. V is TRBV7-9 and J is TRBJ1-1, with D possibly being TRBD1 (5 bases). The CDR3 covers 11 residues. Germline V gives CDR1 SEHNR, CDR2 FQNEAQ (reference sequence). V lost 6 bases and J 6 bases, leaving 8 bases between the germline ends. Using reference TRBV7-9 and TRBJ1-1 for the parts outside the CDR3, the full variable domain is DTGVSQNPRHKITKRGQNVTFRCDPISEHNRLYWYRQTLGQGPEFLTYFQNEAQLEKSRLLSDRFSAERPKGSFSTLEIQRTEQGDSAMYLCASRRQPEAFFGQGTRLTVV.

The rearrangement joins TRBV5-4 to TRBJ1-4; D ambiguous. The germline gives CDR1 SGHNT, CDR2 YYREEE (reference sequence). The CDR3 contains 15 residues. V shed 4 bases and J shed 7 bases, with 17 bases lying between them. The CDR3 protein is CASSKSYTASEKLFF. CDR3 nucleotides: TGTGCCAGCAGCAAAAGTTATACAGCCTCTGAAAAACTGTTTTTT.

The chain combines TRBV7-9 with TRBJ2-7; TRBD1 is a possible D gene (5 bases). The CDR3 is 15 residues long. Germline CDR1 reads SEHNR; CDR2 reads FQNEAQ (reference sequence). V was clipped by 2 bases and J by 0 bases, with 11 bases between them. The CDR3 here is CASSLTGTLSYEQYF. In nucleotides, the CDR3 is TGTGCCAGCAGCTTAACAGGTACCCTCTCCTACGAGCAGTACTTC.

The chain combines TRBV15 with TRBJ2-7; 7 bases map to TRBD2. Germline trimming cut 1 base from V and 3 bases from J; bases unmatched to any gene: 9. This CDR3 comprises 16 residues. Per the germline V gene, CDR1 is LNHNV and CDR2 is YYDKDF (reference sequence). DNA for the CDR3: TGTGCCACCAGCAGAGGGCAGTTAGAGCGGGGCTACGAGCAGTACTTC. It encodes CATSRGQLERGYEQYF.

About this clone itself: Since a much larger clone is just one base distant, this may be a read error. This chain connects TRBV10-1 to TRBJ2-7, with 7 bases that match TRBD1. Losses at the gene ends were 6 bases for V and 3 bases for J; bases not matched to a gene: 2. The CDR3 is 12 amino acids. CDR1 is WNHNN, CDR2 SYGVQD, per germline (reference sequence). CDR3 DNA: TGCGCCAGCAGCCGGGACAGCTACGAGCAGTACTTC. Its protein is CASSRDSYEQYF.

This chain connects TRBV2 to TRBJ1-1, with D perhaps TRBD1 (5 bases). CDR1 and CDR2 (germline): SNHLY, FYNNEI. V was pared by 4 bases and J by 4 bases, with 13 bases between. This CDR3 contains 14 residues. The CDR3 spells CASSVLQEITEAFF. In DNA, the CDR3 is TGTGCCAGCAGTGTGTTACAGGAGATCACTGAAGCTTTCTTT. The entire variable domain, with the rest obtained from reference TRBV2 and TRBJ1-1, is as follows: EPEVTQTPSHQVTQMGQEVILRCVPISNHLYFYWYRQILGQKVEFLVSFYNNEISEKSEIFDDQFSVERPDGSNFTLKIRSTKLEDSAMYFCASSVLQEITEAFFGQGTRLTVV.

The chain employs TRBV3-1 (or the pseudogene TRBV3-2) and TRBJ1-3; D is undetermined. V was cut by 3 bases and J by 1 base, with 10 bases left in between. Looked up from germline, CDR1 is LGHDT and CDR2 is YNNKEL (reference sequence). The CDR3 covers 15 residues. DNA for the CDR3: TGTGCCAGCAGCCAGGACTTAATGTCTGGAAACACCATATATTTT. Translated, it gives CASSQDLMSGNTIYF.

The chain is built from TRBV15 and TRBJ2-1; 10 bases are shared with TRBD2. Germline loops: CDR1 LNHNV, CDR2 YYDKDF (reference sequence). Trimming removed 1 base from V and 7 bases from J; junction bases left unmatched: 10. The CDR3 sequence is 17 residues long. DNA for the CDR3: TGTGCCACCAGCAGAGCGCTATTAGCGGGAGGTCGGAATGAGCAGTTCTTC. Protein sequence: CATSRALLAGGRNEQFF.

The chain is built from TRBV3-1 (or the pseudogene TRBV3-2) and TRBJ2-3; 14 bases map to TRBD2. V shed 2 bases, J shed 4 bases, and the junction held 14 bases outside the gene matches. This CDR3 spans 20 amino acids. Germline V gene lookup returns CDR1 LGHDT and CDR2 YNNKEL (reference sequence). CDR3 amino acids: CASSQQGLGLAGVGADTQYF. In nucleotides, the CDR3 is TGTGCCAGCAGCCAACAGGGGTTGGGACTAGCGGGAGTTGGGGCAGATACGCAGTATTTT.

V and J are TRBV13 and TRBJ2-1, with TRBD2 as a possible D gene (6 bases). Germline V gives CDR1 PRHDT, CDR2 FYEKMQ (reference sequence). This CDR3 is built from 16 residues. Trimming removed 2 bases from V and 5 bases from J, with 16 bases in between. CDR3 in DNA: TGTGCCAGCAGCTTACTTGGGACTTACGGGGACAATGAGCAGTTCTTC. It is translated as CASSLLGTYGDNEQFF.

V is TRBV5-4 and J is TRBJ1-1; D uncertain. Germline assignment: CDR1 SGHNT and CDR2 YYREEE (reference sequence). V gave up 4 bases and J gave up 6 bases, with 19 bases separating them. The CDR3 contains 15 residues. The CDR3 reads CASSPQQSSRAEAFF. The CDR3 coding sequence is TGTGCCAGCAGCCCTCAGCAGTCCTCGCGGGCTGAAGCTTTCTTT.

This chain connects TRBV6-5 to TRBJ2-7; D gene ambiguous. The ends were cut back, 0 bases at V and 4 bases at J, with 10 bases in the middle. Germline loops: CDR1 MNHEY, CDR2 SVGAGI. This CDR3 is 14 amino acids long. The CDR3 region is CASSYSASRYEQYF. CDR3 nucleotide sequence: TGTGCCAGCAGTTACTCGGCCAGTCGTTACGAGCAGTACTTC.

This clone was counted at least ten times. This chain connects TRBV6-2 or TRBV6-3 to TRBJ1-5; unclear D gene. V was pared by 4 bases and J by 4 bases, with 14 bases between. The CDR3 is made up of 15 amino acids. Germline V lookup: CDR1 MNHEY, CDR2 SVGEGT. The CDR3 region is CASSSFVAGNQPQHF. The DNA for the CDR3 is TGTGCCAGCAGTTCTTTTGTGGCGGGAAATCAGCCCCAGCATTTT.

This chain connects TRBV5-4 to TRBJ2-2; 9 positions agree with TRBD2. V gave up 3 bases and J gave up 2 bases; unmatched junction bases: 5. Germline CDR1 reads SGHNT; CDR2 reads YYREEE (reference sequence). The CDR3 is 16 amino acids. CDR3 loop: CASSSRLAVNTGELFF. CDR3 coding DNA: TGTGCCAGCAGCTCCAGACTAGCGGTAAACACCGGGGAGCTGTTTTTT.

The gene calls are TRBV11-2 and TRBJ2-7, with TRBD1 matching 11 bases. With 5 bases clipped from V and 7 bases from J, the junction kept 7 bases outside the gene matches. Germline lookup yields CDR1 SGHAT and CDR2 FQNNGV. The CDR3 covers 14 residues. CDR3 coding DNA: TGTGCCAGCAGCGGGGGACAGGGGGGGCGAGAGCAGTACTTC. As protein: CASSGGQGGREQYF.

The chain carries TRBV19 and TRBJ2-5; 9 nucleotides match TRBD1. Trimming removed 5 bases from V and 4 bases from J; junction bases left unmatched: 5. Germline V lookup: CDR1 LNHDA, CDR2 SQIVND (reference sequence). The CDR3 spans 14 residues. The CDR3 region has the DNA TGTGCCAGTAGTGACGGGACAGGGAGAGAGACCCAGTACTTC. This encodes CASSDGTGRETQYF.

The chain couples TRBV5-5 to TRBJ2-7, with 8 bases aligning to TRBD2. Germline V gene sequence: CDR1 SGHKS, CDR2 YYEKEE (reference sequence). The CDR3 consists of 15 residues. V lost 4 bases to trimming and J lost 4 bases; unmatched junction nucleotides: 10. DNA of the CDR3: TGTGCCAGCAGCCCCCCGGGGGGGAGTTCTTACGAGCAGTACTTC. Translating gives CASSPPGGSSYEQYF.

The table lists this clone with a count of one. The chain is built from TRBV12-3 or TRBV12-4 and TRBJ1-6, with D perhaps TRBD1 (6 bases). This CDR3 contains 13 residues. Between the trimmed V and J ends, which lost 2 bases and 10 bases, there was a span of 9 bases. The CDR3: CASSLNRESPLHF. The CDR3 DNA reads as TGTGCCAGCAGTTTAAACAGGGAATCACCCCTCCACTTT.

The chain joins TRBV9 to TRBJ2-1; 11 bases map to TRBD2. The trim removed 6 bases at V and 2 bases at J, leaving 7 bases unmatched. Germline lookup yields CDR1 SGDLS and CDR2 YYNGEE. The CDR3 has 16 residues. The CDR3 loop is CASTRTSGSTYNEQFF. The CDR3 bases are TGTGCCAGCACCAGGACTAGCGGGTCTACCTACAATGAGCAGTTCTTC. Full variable domain (remainder filled in from reference TRBV9 and TRBJ2-1): DSGVTQTPKHLITATGQRVTLRCSPRSGDLSVYWYQQSLDQGLQFLIQYYNGEERAKGNILERFSAQQFPDLHSELNLSSLELGDSALYFCASTRTSGSTYNEQFFGPGTRLTVL.

The CDR3 DNA follows: TGTGCCAGCAGAAGGACAGCCAACGAGCAGTACTTC. It encodes CASRRTANEQYF. This chain uses TRBV12-3 or TRBV12-4 with TRBJ2-7; D perhaps matches TRBD1 (6 bases). Trimming removed 6 bases from V and 5 bases from J, with 11 bases in between. The CDR3 sequence is 12 residues long.

The V and J genes are TRBV14 and TRBJ2-7; tentative D call: TRBD1 (6 bases). This CDR3 region has 15 residues. Looked up from germline, CDR1 is SGHDN and CDR2 is FVKESK. Deletions cut 2 bases from V and 2 bases from J, with 13 bases between. CDR3: CASSQRSGAPYEQYF. In nucleotides, the CDR3 is TGTGCCAGCAGCCAACGATCAGGGGCCCCCTACGAGCAGTACTTC.

The chain carries TRBV28 and TRBJ1-1, with no clear D. The CDR3 runs 13 residues. Trimming cost V 5 bases and J 11 bases, with 18 bases left between them. Per germline, CDR1 MDHEN and CDR2 SYDVKM. CDR3 loop: CASSLTRGKEAFF. The CDR3 DNA is TGTGCCAGCAGTCTAACCCGGGGAAAGGAGGCTTTCTTT.

The rearrangement uses TRBV5-1 and TRBJ2-7; D ambiguous. Trimming shortened V by 0 bases and J by 6 bases, and 16 bases separated the two germline ends. This CDR3 has 15 amino acids. The germline CDR1 and CDR2 sequences are SGHRS and YFSETQ. CDR3 in amino acids: CASSLGSTNSGEQYF. CDR3 DNA sequence: TGCGCCAGCAGCTTGGGCTCTACCAACTCCGGCGAGCAGTACTTC.

This sequence joins TRBV10-2 and TRBJ1-1; D is unclear. The CDR3 runs to 14 residues. The V and J ends lost 8 bases and 0 bases respectively, with 13 bases between them. Germline-derived CDR1 and CDR2 are WSHSY and SAAADI. CDR3 loop: CASGGLGLNTEAFF. CDR3 DNA: TGCGCCAGCGGTGGACTAGGGCTGAACACTGAAGCTTTCTTT.

The table lists this clone with a count of one. V usage is TRBV24-1 and J usage is TRBJ1-1; tentatively, D is TRBD1 (5 bases). CDR1 and CDR2 from the germline V gene are KGHDR and SFDVKD. This CDR3 has 14 amino acids. Trimming removed 4 bases from V and 1 base from J, with 9 bases in between. The CDR3 bases are TGTGCCACCAGTGAGGGGGGGAGGAACACTGAAGCTTTCTTT. It encodes CATSEGGRNTEAFF.

With regard to this clone: Mismatch with germline at one junction end may stem from a read error. The chain links TRBV4-1 to TRBJ1-5; 9 nucleotides line up with TRBD1. CDR1 and CDR2 from the germline V gene are MGHRA and YSYEKL. CDR3 size: 16 residues. CDR3 loop: CASSQDPGQGKQPQHF. Written as DNA, the CDR3 is TGCGCCAGCAGCCAAGACCCGGGACAGGGCAAGCAGCCCCAGCATTTT.